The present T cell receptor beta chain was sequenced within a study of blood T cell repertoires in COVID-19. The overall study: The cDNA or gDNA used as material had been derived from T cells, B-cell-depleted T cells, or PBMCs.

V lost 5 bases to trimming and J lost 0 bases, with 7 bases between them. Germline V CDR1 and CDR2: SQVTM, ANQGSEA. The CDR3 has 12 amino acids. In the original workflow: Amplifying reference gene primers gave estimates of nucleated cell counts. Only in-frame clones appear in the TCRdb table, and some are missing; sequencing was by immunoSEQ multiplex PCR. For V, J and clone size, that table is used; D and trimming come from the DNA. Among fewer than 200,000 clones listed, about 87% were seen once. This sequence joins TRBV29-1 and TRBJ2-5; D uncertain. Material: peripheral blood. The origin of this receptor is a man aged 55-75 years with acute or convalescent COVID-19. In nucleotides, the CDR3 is TGCAGCGTTAGCCCGAACCAAGAGACCCAGTACTTC. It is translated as CSVSPNQETQYF.